The entry below describes one TCR beta chain. Its target is unknown. The germline CDR1 and CDR2 sequences are SNHLY and FYNNEI. The CDR3 is made up of 16 amino acids. Trimming at V came to 3 bases and at J to 0 bases, leaving 8 bases not matched to a gene. The sample belongs to a study of Graves' ophthalmopathy and Graves' hyperthyroidism. General observations from the study: Most thyroid-expanded clonotypes exceeding 0.001 frequency were also found in blood.

RNA transcripts yielded amplified TCR beta CDR3 regions. The first round was an RT-PCR with HTBI primers, and the second round was a multiplex PCR. TCRdb ran MiXCR on the multiplex PCR reads and lists one entry per CDR3 protein. The sample lists roughly 700,000 distinct CDR3 sequences, roughly two fifths occurring once. The source material was peripheral blood. The chain uses TRBV2 and TRBJ2-7; 7 nucleotides agree with TRBD1. This TCR came from an adult man with Graves' ophthalmopathy. CDR3 coding DNA: TGTGCCAGCAGTGACGAATACTGGGACAGCTCCTACGAGCAGTACTTC. Its protein product is CASSDEYWDSSYEQYF. Full variable domain (rest looked up from reference TRBV2 and TRBJ2-7): EPEVTQTPSHQVTQMGQEVILRCVPISNHLYFYWYRQILGQKVEFLVSFYNNEISEKSEIFDDQFSVERPDGSNFTLKIRSTKLEDSAMYFCASSDEYWDSSYEQYFGPGTRLTVT.